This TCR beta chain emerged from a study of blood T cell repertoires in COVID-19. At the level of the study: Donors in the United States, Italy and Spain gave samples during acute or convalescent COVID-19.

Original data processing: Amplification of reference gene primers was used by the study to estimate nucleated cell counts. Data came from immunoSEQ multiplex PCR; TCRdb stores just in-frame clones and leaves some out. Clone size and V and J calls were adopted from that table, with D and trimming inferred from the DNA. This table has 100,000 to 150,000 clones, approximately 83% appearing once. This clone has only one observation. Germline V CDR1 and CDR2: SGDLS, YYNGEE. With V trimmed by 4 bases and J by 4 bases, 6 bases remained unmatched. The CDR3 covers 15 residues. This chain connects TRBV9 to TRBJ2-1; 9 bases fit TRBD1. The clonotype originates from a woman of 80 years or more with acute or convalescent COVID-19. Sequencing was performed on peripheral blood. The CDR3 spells CASSPGTGSYNEQFF. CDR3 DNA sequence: TGTGCCAGCAGCCCGGGGACAGGGAGTTACAATGAGCAGTTCTTC.